This T cell receptor beta chain is drawn from a study of graft-versus-host responses after intestinal transplantation. Turning to the study itself: Each of the recipients got a multivisceral, liver-intestinal, or isolated intestinal transplant. Recipients were all induced with anti-thymocyte globulin, then given tacrolimus and steroids for about three years. Study-wide results and limits: Within allografts, high graft-versus-host to host-versus-graft clonal ratios were seen among patients with graft-donor T cell macrochimerism. Ileal or blood samples showed some GvH clones first, and such clones were also found in recipient marrow.

As regards this clone: Its specificity is not known.

The assay was immunoSEQ multiplex PCR, and TCRdb's table has in-frame clones only and misses some. The table has about 120,000 clones, about 95% seen once; the top ten hold more than 3%. The clonotype comes from a human donor who received an intestinal transplant. The material was unstimulated CD8+ T cells sorted from spleen or lymph node cells, obtained before intestinal transplant.

In DNA form, the CDR3 reads TGTGCCAGCAGCCCGGACAGGGGGTGGGATGAGCAGTTCTTC. As protein: CASSPDRGWDEQFF. V gene TRBV28 combines with J gene TRBJ2-1; 10 nucleotides align to TRBD1. Germline trimming cut 6 bases from V and 8 bases from J; bases unmatched to any gene: 7. Germline assignment: CDR1 MDHEN and CDR2 SYDVKM. The CDR3 is 14 amino acids.